This T cell receptor (beta chain) was identified during a study of T cell repertoires in cytomegalovirus infection. Study summary: Indications came from public TCR beta signatures; they pointed to CMV infection and to a matching HLA type. Study-wide results and caveats: In two of eight donors, the top clonotype was HLA-C-restricted CMV-specific. There were carriers of CMV plus the relevant HLA, and cumulative public TCR beta family frequency identified them.

The CDR3 contains 16 residues. Germline V CDR1 and CDR2: SGHTA, FQGTGA. The junction had 11 bases not matched to a gene; V was cut back by 5 bases and J by 4 bases. MiXCR was run by TCRdb on the reads, yielding one entry per CDR3 protein. The data show nearly 70,000 distinct CDR3 sequences, about 22% seen once. This clonotype was counted between two and nine times. The antigen is unknown. Sequenced sample: PBMCs, sequenced either directly or after in vitro stimulation (not recorded which). The receptor was isolated from a human donor in good health (CMV status not recorded). Some clones in this sample may be carry-over from other donors' samples. The chain uses TRBV7-3 and TRBJ2-3; 8 nucleotides agree with TRBD2. CDR3 nucleotides: TGTGCCAGCAGCCCCGGGGGGGCGGGAGGATCAGATACGCAGTATTTT. It codes for CASSPGGAGGSDTQYF. The full variable domain, with the rest looked up from reference TRBV7-3 and TRBJ2-3, is GAGVSQTPSNKVTEKGKYVELRCDPISGHTALYWYRQSLGQGPEFLIYFQGTGAADDSGLPNDRFFAVRPEGSVSTLKIQRTERGDSAVYLCASSPGGAGGSDTQYFGPGTRLTVL.